This note documents a single TCR beta chain sequence. This CDR3 has 14 residues. Germline V lookup: CDR1 SQVTM, CDR2 ANQGSEA. A 5'RACE template switching approach incorporating UMIs was used to make TCR beta cDNA. No DNA is given; TCRdb re-called the 5' RACE reads and lists each CDR3 protein once. Its table records roughly 450,000 distinct CDR3 sequences. This sample was taken from a study of T cells expressing NK-cell markers. Sequencing used blood T cells: a sorted CD56 or NKG2C T cell subset, CD4+ or CD8+ T cells, or bulk PBMC T cells (not recorded which). V gene TRBV29-1 combines with J gene TRBJ2-2; as DNA is missing, the TRBD1 call by TCRdb cannot be tested. The origin of this receptor is a woman between 45 and 60 years old in good health. CDR3 protein: CSVVKGGTTGELFF.